Listed below are T cell receptor beta chains from one sample, sequenced in a study of blood T cell repertoires in COVID-19. Only in-frame clones appear in the TCRdb table, and some are missing; sequencing was by immunoSEQ multiplex PCR. The sample shows 130,000 to 150,000 clones, 84% of them seen only once. The specimen sequenced was peripheral blood. These receptors all come from a human donor in a cohort sampled during active COVID-19. CDR3s include the opening cysteine and the closing phenylalanine or tryptophan. A D gene is named only where the DNA matches it firmly. For some rows the clone size is stated as once, few or many, or as a class when expanded; others skip it.

J gene: TRBJ1-2
D gene: TRBD1
clone size: NA
V gene: TRBV7-2
CDR3 length: 15
CDR3 DNA: TGTGCCAGCAACCCCCGGACAGGGGTTTCCTATGGCTACACCTTC
CDR3 protein: CASNPRTGVSYGYTF

J gene: TRBJ2-1
D gene: NA
clone size: once
V gene: TRBV6-5
CDR3 length: 11
CDR3 DNA: TGTGCCAGCAGTCTCTACAATGAGCAGTTCTTC
CDR3 protein: CASSLYNEQFF

J gene: TRBJ2-1
D gene: TRBD1
clone size: NA
V gene: TRBV7-9
CDR3 length: 15
CDR3 DNA: TGTGCCAGCAGCCCCGGGACAGGGGTAGCAAATGAGCAGTTCTTC
CDR3 protein: CASSPGTGVANEQFF

J gene: TRBJ1-5
D gene: TRBD1
clone size: NA
V gene: TRBV24-1
CDR3 length: 15
CDR3 DNA: TGTGCCACCAGTGATACGCAGGGGGCTGGTCAGCCCCAGCATTTT
CDR3 protein: CATSDTQGAGQPQHF

J gene: TRBJ1-3
D gene: TRBD1
clone size: few
V gene: TRBV6-2/TRBV6-3
CDR3 length: 16
CDR3 DNA: TGTGCCAGCAGTTACCAACGACAGGGCTCTGGAAACACCATATATTTT
CDR3 protein: CASSYQRQGSGNTIYF

J gene: TRBJ2-2
D gene: NA
clone size: NA
V gene: TRBV5-4
CDR3 length: 17
CDR3 DNA: TGTGCCAGCAGCTTGGATAGGGCAGGGGGGTATTCCGGGGAGCTGTTTTTT
CDR3 protein: CASSLDRAGGYSGELFF

J gene: TRBJ1-2
D gene: NA
clone size: NA
V gene: TRBV28
CDR3 length: 12
CDR3 DNA: TGTGCCAGCAGATCGGGGGTGCCTGGCTACACCTTC
CDR3 protein: CASRSGVPGYTF

J gene: TRBJ1-1
D gene: NA
clone size: NA
V gene: TRBV6-4
CDR3 length: 13
CDR3 DNA: TGTGCCAGCAGTGACGCGTTGGACACTGAAGCTTTCTTT
CDR3 protein: CASSDALDTEAFF

J gene: TRBJ1-5
D gene: NA
clone size: NA
V gene: TRBV9
CDR3 length: 15
CDR3 DNA: TGTGCCAGCAGCGTAGAAGGGGTAAACAATCAGCCCCAGCATTTT
CDR3 protein: CASSVEGVNNQPQHF

J gene: TRBJ2-7
D gene: NA
clone size: NA
V gene: TRBV7-8
CDR3 length: 14
CDR3 DNA: TGTGCCAGCAGCTTAGACCAGGGCATCTACGAGCAGTACTTC
CDR3 protein: CASSLDQGIYEQYF

J gene: TRBJ2-7
D gene: TRBD2
clone size: NA
V gene: TRBV19
CDR3 length: 15
CDR3 DNA: TGTGCCAGTAGTTCACCCGTAGCGGGCCCCTACGAGCAGTACTTC
CDR3 protein: CASSSPVAGPYEQYF

J gene: TRBJ1-1
D gene: TRBD1
clone size: NA
V gene: TRBV7-9
CDR3 length: 14
CDR3 DNA: TGTGCCAGCAGCGAAGGACAGGGGGCGCGAAGGGCTTTCTTT
CDR3 protein: CASSEGQGARRAFF

J gene: TRBJ2-2
D gene: NA
clone size: NA
V gene: TRBV5-1
CDR3 length: 17
CDR3 DNA: TGCGCCAGCAGCTTGATGCCAGGAACCCCGAACACCGGGGAGCTGTTTTTT
CDR3 protein: CASSLMPGTPNTGELFF

J gene: TRBJ2-5
D gene: NA
clone size: NA
V gene: TRBV27
CDR3 length: 13
CDR3 DNA: TGTGCCAGCTCAGGAGGGGTTTGGGGAACCCAGTACTTC
CDR3 protein: CASSGGVWGTQYF

J gene: TRBJ2-6
D gene: NA
clone size: NA
V gene: TRBV4-3
CDR3 length: 16
CDR3 DNA: TGCGCCAGCAGCCAAGGACAGGCCTCTGGGGCCAACGTCCTGACTTTC
CDR3 protein: CASSQGQASGANVLTF

J gene: TRBJ1-5
D gene: TRBD1
clone size: NA
V gene: TRBV19
CDR3 length: 13
CDR3 DNA: TGTGCCAGTAGTTCACAGGGGGCCCAGCCCCAGCATTTT
CDR3 protein: CASSSQGAQPQHF

J gene: TRBJ2-1
D gene: TRBD2
clone size: NA
V gene: TRBV5-1
CDR3 length: 17
CDR3 DNA: TGCGCCAGCAGGACGGGGCGGGGGGGCCCTAGGAACAATGAGCAGTTCTTC
CDR3 protein: CASRTGRGGPRNNEQFF

J gene: TRBJ2-2
D gene: NA
clone size: NA
V gene: TRBV11-1
CDR3 length: 14
CDR3 DNA: TGTGCCAGCAGCTTAATAAGGGGAACCGGGGAGCTGTTTTTT
CDR3 protein: CASSLIRGTGELFF

J gene: TRBJ1-1
D gene: NA
clone size: NA
V gene: TRBV18
CDR3 length: 15
CDR3 DNA: TGTGCCAGCTCACCAGGGCGGGCGACGAACACTGAAGCTTTCTTT
CDR3 protein: CASSPGRATNTEAFF

J gene: TRBJ2-3
D gene: TRBD2
clone size: once
V gene: TRBV19
CDR3 length: 14
CDR3 DNA: TGTGCCACTAGCGGGGGGGCAGAAACAGATACGCAGTATTTT
CDR3 protein: CATSGGAETDTQYF

J gene: TRBJ2-1
D gene: NA
clone size: NA
V gene: TRBV4-3
CDR3 length: 16
CDR3 DNA: TGCGCCAGCAGCCAGAGGGCAGCGAGCTCCTACAATGAGCAGTTCTTC
CDR3 protein: CASSQRAASSYNEQFF

J gene: TRBJ2-4
D gene: TRBD1
clone size: NA
V gene: TRBV7-2
CDR3 length: 14
CDR3 DNA: TGTGCCAGCAGCCCCACCGGGACAGAAAACATTCAGTACTTC
CDR3 protein: CASSPTGTENIQYF

J gene: TRBJ1-4
D gene: TRBD1
clone size: NA
V gene: TRBV18
CDR3 length: 14
CDR3 DNA: TGTGCCAGCTCCGACAGGGAAGGCAATGAAAAACTGTTTTTT
CDR3 protein: CASSDREGNEKLFF

J gene: TRBJ1-6
D gene: NA
clone size: few
V gene: TRBV7-2
CDR3 length: 15
CDR3 DNA: TGTGCCAGCAGTCCCGTGCCAGGCACTAATTCACCCCTCCACTTT
CDR3 protein: CASSPVPGTNSPLHF

J gene: TRBJ1-1
D gene: NA
clone size: NA
V gene: TRBV13
CDR3 length: 16
CDR3 DNA: TGTGCCAGCAGCTTAGTAAGGGGAACCATGAACACTGAAGCTTTCTTT
CDR3 protein: CASSLVRGTMNTEAFF

J gene: TRBJ2-1
D gene: NA
clone size: NA
V gene: TRBV19
CDR3 length: 15
CDR3 DNA: TGTGCCAGTAGTATAGATCCCCCATTTTTTGATGAGCAGTTCTTC
CDR3 protein: CASSIDPPFFDEQFF

J gene: TRBJ1-5
D gene: NA
clone size: NA
V gene: TRBV7-2
CDR3 length: 16
CDR3 DNA: TGTGCCAGCAGCTTAGCCGGGACATCTAGCAATCAGCCCCAGCATTTT
CDR3 protein: CASSLAGTSSNQPQHF

J gene: TRBJ1-2
D gene: TRBD1
clone size: few
V gene: TRBV5-1
CDR3 length: 14
CDR3 DNA: TGCGCCAGCAGCGGAGGGGAAAGAGGGGGCAGTGACACCTTC
CDR3 protein: CASSGGERGGSDTF

J gene: TRBJ1-2
D gene: NA
clone size: once
V gene: TRBV9
CDR3 length: 14
CDR3 DNA: TGTGCCAGCAGCGTAGATGGGACACCTTATGGCTACACCTTC
CDR3 protein: CASSVDGTPYGYTF

J gene: TRBJ1-6
D gene: TRBD1
clone size: few
V gene: TRBV5-1
CDR3 length: 15
CDR3 DNA: TGCGCCAGCAGCCTGTCGGGACAGGGCGGCTCACCCCTCCACTTT
CDR3 protein: CASSLSGQGGSPLHF

J gene: TRBJ2-1
D gene: TRBD1
clone size: few
V gene: TRBV4-2
CDR3 length: 15
CDR3 DNA: TGTGCCAGCAGCCAGGGGACAGTCAGTCACAATGAGCAGTTCTTC
CDR3 protein: CASSQGTVSHNEQFF

J gene: TRBJ2-3
D gene: NA
clone size: once
V gene: TRBV10-3
CDR3 length: 14
CDR3 DNA: TGTGCCATCAGTGCCGCGGGGGCGACAGATACGCAGTATTTT
CDR3 protein: CAISAAGATDTQYF

J gene: TRBJ2-3
D gene: NA
clone size: NA
V gene: TRBV3-1/TRBV3-2
CDR3 length: 14
CDR3 DNA: TGTGCCAGCAGCCTTGCGGGGCACACAGATACGCAGTATTTT
CDR3 protein: CASSLAGHTDTQYF

J gene: TRBJ1-2
D gene: NA
clone size: NA
V gene: TRBV15
CDR3 length: 14
CDR3 DNA: TGTGCCACCAGCAGAGGCTTGGGGCCCTATGGCTACACCTTC
CDR3 protein: CATSRGLGPYGYTF

J gene: TRBJ1-5
D gene: NA
clone size: NA
V gene: TRBV19
CDR3 length: 14
CDR3 DNA: TGTGCCAGTAGTCTAGGACAGCTCAATCAGCCCCAGCATTTT
CDR3 protein: CASSLGQLNQPQHF

J gene: TRBJ2-3
D gene: TRBD1
clone size: NA
V gene: TRBV14
CDR3 length: 17
CDR3 DNA: TGTGCCAGCAGCCCCCTGGCGACAGGGGTGGGCACAGATACGCAGTATTTT
CDR3 protein: CASSPLATGVGTDTQYF

J gene: TRBJ1-4
D gene: TRBD1
clone size: NA
V gene: TRBV29-1
CDR3 length: 14
CDR3 DNA: TGCAGCGTTGGTCTCGCGACAGGGGATGAAAAACTGTTTTTT
CDR3 protein: CSVGLATGDEKLFF

J gene: TRBJ2-2
D gene: TRBD2
clone size: NA
V gene: TRBV5-1
CDR3 length: 13
CDR3 DNA: TGCGCCAGCAGCCGGACTAGCACCGGGGAGCTGTTTTTT
CDR3 protein: CASSRTSTGELFF

J gene: TRBJ2-5
D gene: NA
clone size: NA
V gene: TRBV18
CDR3 length: 11
CDR3 DNA: TGTGCCAGCTCAGAGCAAGAGACCCAGTACTTC
CDR3 protein: CASSEQETQYF

J gene: TRBJ1-6
D gene: TRBD1
clone size: NA
V gene: TRBV6-5
CDR3 length: 13
CDR3 DNA: TGTGCCAGCAGTTATGACAGGGCTTCACCCCTCCACTTT
CDR3 protein: CASSYDRASPLHF

J gene: TRBJ1-5
D gene: NA
clone size: NA
V gene: TRBV30
CDR3 length: 13
CDR3 DNA: TGTGCCTGGAGCTACCAGGGCAATCAGCCCCAGCATTTT
CDR3 protein: CAWSYQGNQPQHF